The 24 T cell receptor beta chains given below trace back to one sample, sequenced in a study of radiotherapy plus CTLA-4 blockade in lung cancer (dated by TCRdb to the late 2010s). The method behind the library was the immunoSEQ multiplex PCR assay. As stored in TCRdb, this immuneACCESS dataset retains in-frame rearrangements with V and J assigned. A fraction of the clones does not appear; measured against another copy, unresolved V genes explain less than half of the discrepancy, and the remainder lacks a known reason. In this sample the table shows about 77,000 clones, approximately 73% of which occur a single time. The ten most abundant clones make up more than 8% of the sample. The sample in question was peripheral blood, obtained from a patient treated with radiotherapy plus ipilimumab. Receptors were obtained from a human donor with non-small cell lung cancer whose response to radiotherapy plus ipilimumab could not be evaluated.

V is TRBV2 and J is TRBJ2-1, with D perhaps matching TRBD2 (6 bases). V lost 8 bases to trimming and J lost 0 bases, with 11 bases between them. This CDR3 has 14 amino acids. Looked up from germline, CDR1 is SNHLY and CDR2 is FYNNEI. CDR3 nucleotide sequence: TGTGCCAGCTCCGGGGGACCCTCCTACAATGAGCAGTTCTTC. The encoded protein is CASSGGPSYNEQFF.

The V gene is TRBV6-1, the J gene TRBJ2-7, with 8 bases that match TRBD2. This CDR3 is 15 amino acids long. The junction had 7 bases not matched to a gene; V was cut back by 6 bases and J by 0 bases. Germline V gene data show CDR1 as MNHNS and CDR2 as SASEGT. The CDR3 nucleotides read TGTGCCAGCAGCGCCCGGGGGGGACTCTCCTACGAGCAGTACTTC. Its translation: CASSARGGLSYEQYF.

The chain uses TRBV14 and TRBJ2-7, with 10 bases fitting TRBD2. This CDR3 has 15 amino acids. The J segment lost 4 bases and the V segment lost 5 bases, leaving 8 bases of the junction unmatched. Per the germline V gene, CDR1 is SGHDN and CDR2 is FVKESK. CDR3 DNA sequence: TGTGCCAGCAGCACCTCTAGCGGGGGAGAATACGAGCAGTACTTC. Translated: CASSTSSGGEYEQYF.

This rearrangement joins TRBV25-1 to TRBJ1-3, with D maybe TRBD1 (6 bases). Germline CDR1 reads MGHDK; CDR2 reads SYGVNS. With 5 bases removed from V and 0 bases from J, the gap between germline ends came to 11 bases. The length of the CDR3 is 15 residues. The CDR3, as DNA: TGTGCCAGCAGTTGGGGACATCTCTCTGGAAACACCATATATTTT. Amino acid sequence: CASSWGHLSGNTIYF.

This clone is categorized as medium-sized. The genes are TRBV4-3 and TRBJ2-5, with a possible D match to TRBD2 (5 bases). The V end lost 0 bases, the J end lost 2 bases, and 10 bases lay between the germline ends. The CDR3 covers 15 residues. Germline V gene data show CDR1 as LGHNA and CDR2 as YSLEER. CDR3 residues: CASSQDWAGQETQYF. For the CDR3, the DNA is TGCGCCAGCAGCCAAGACTGGGCGGGTCAAGAGACCCAGTACTTC.

This clone was seen more than once but under ten times. The gene calls are TRBV5-1 and TRBJ2-5; D is possibly TRBD2 (6 bases). Deletions cut 5 bases from V and 1 base from J, with 9 bases between. Germline loops: CDR1 SGHRS, CDR2 YFSETQ. CDR3 length: 13 amino acids. CDR3 nucleotide sequence: TGCGCCAGCAGAGGGACTTCCCAAGAGACCCAGTACTTC. Protein product: CASRGTSQETQYF.

The V and J genes are TRBV7-8 and TRBJ1-3; weak D call: TRBD1 (6 bases). V lost 5 bases and J 4 bases, leaving 15 bases between the germline ends. The length of the CDR3 is 15 residues. Germline V gives CDR1 SGHVS, CDR2 FQNEAQ. The CDR3 region has the DNA TGTGCCAGCAGCACCCGGGGGGCTTCAGGAAACACCATATATTTT. The encoded protein is CASSTRGASGNTIYF.

CDR3 region: CASSFRTGNGYTF. Written as DNA, the CDR3 is TGTGCCAGCAGTTTTAGGACAGGGAATGGCTACACCTTC. The V gene is TRBV27, the J gene TRBJ1-2, with 8 nucleotides matching TRBD1. There are 13 residues in the CDR3. Germline CDR1 reads MNHEY; CDR2 reads SMNVEV (reference sequence). V was pared by 3 bases and J by 6 bases, with 3 bases of the junction left unmatched.

This chain connects TRBV28 to TRBJ1-1; D remains ambiguous. Germline CDR1 is MDHEN and CDR2 is SYDVKM. Trimming removed 1 base from V and 3 bases from J, with 21 bases in between. This CDR3 has 18 residues. The CDR3 loop is CASSLFGWRVLSHTEAFF. The CDR3 region has the DNA TGTGCCAGCAGTTTATTTGGGTGGAGGGTCCTATCACACACTGAAGCTTTCTTT.

The chain employs TRBV29-1 and TRBJ2-3, with 7 bases matching TRBD2. Germline CDR1 is SQVTM and CDR2 is ANQGSEA. V was pared by 5 bases and J by 2 bases, with 7 bases of the junction left unmatched. The CDR3 length is 14 residues. CDR3 coding DNA: TGCAGCGTTAGGCTAGCGGCAGACACAGATACGCAGTATTTT. Protein: CSVRLAADTDTQYF.

This chain connects TRBV7-8 to TRBJ2-2; D gene ambiguous. CDR1 is SGHVS, CDR2 FQNEAQ, per germline. V was trimmed by 1 base and J by 1 base, leaving 16 bases between them. This CDR3 spans 18 amino acids. The CDR3 sequence: CASSLVPVAAQNTGELFF. In DNA form, the CDR3 reads TGTGCCAGCAGCTTAGTCCCAGTAGCCGCCCAGAACACCGGGGAGCTGTTTTTT. Supplemented by reference TRBV7-8 and TRBJ2-2, the full variable domain reads GAGVSQSPRYKVAKRGQDVALRCDPISGHVSLFWYQQALGQGPEFLTYFQNEAQLDKSGLPSDRFFAERPEGSVSTLKIQRTQQEDSAVYLCASSLVPVAAQNTGELFFGEGSRLTVL.

The chain recombines TRBV5-5 with TRBJ1-3; D call uncertain. The ends were cut back, 4 bases at V and 1 base at J, with 15 bases in the middle. The germline V gene encodes CDR1 SGHKS and CDR2 YYEKEE (reference sequence). The CDR3 length is 16 residues. The DNA of the CDR3 is TGTGCCAGCAGCCCGCAATCGGGAGCATCTGGAAACACCATATATTTT. It translates to CASSPQSGASGNTIYF.

Here the CDR3 DNA reads TGTGCCAGCAGCGTAGTTCCAGACAATGAGCAGTTCTTC. Encoded protein: CASSVVPDNEQFF. J is TRBJ2-1 and V is TRBV9; D uncertain. The ends were cut back, 0 bases at V and 5 bases at J, with 6 bases in the middle. The CDR3 spans 13 residues. CDR1 SGDLS and CDR2 YYNGEE come from the germline V gene.

V and J are TRBV9 and TRBJ2-3; TRBD2 aligns across 8 bases. Germline loops: CDR1 SGDLS, CDR2 YYNGEE. The CDR3 spans 17 residues. The trim removed 4 bases at V and 3 bases at J, leaving 13 bases unmatched. The CDR3 bases are TGTGCCAGCAGCCCGCCAGCGGGAGTAAGAAGGACAGATACGCAGTATTTT. This translates into CASSPPAGVRRTDTQYF. Combining the CDR3 with reference TRBV9 and TRBJ2-3 gives the whole variable domain DSGVTQTPKHLITATGQRVTLRCSPRSGDLSVYWYQQSLDQGLQFLIQYYNGEERAKGNILERFSAQQFPDLHSELNLSSLELGDSALYFCASSPPAGVRRTDTQYFGPGTRLTVL.

J is TRBJ2-1 and V is TRBV6-1, with no clear D. Per the germline V gene, CDR1 is MNHNS and CDR2 is SASEGT. The V gene lost 1 base and the J gene lost 7 bases, with 5 bases spanning the gap. This CDR3 has 12 amino acids. The CDR3 loop is CASSEVGNEQFF. The CDR3 DNA sequence: TGTGCCAGCAGTGAAGTCGGGAATGAGCAGTTCTTC.

V and J are TRBV5-1 and TRBJ2-3; D might be TRBD1 (5 bases). The V gene lost 1 base and the J gene lost 0 bases, with 9 bases spanning the gap. This CDR3 comprises 15 residues. The germline gives CDR1 SGHRS, CDR2 YFSETQ. The chain's CDR3 is CASSLRAGSTDTQYF. CDR3 coding DNA: TGCGCCAGCAGCTTGAGGGCAGGGAGCACAGATACGCAGTATTTT.

This chain uses TRBV6-6 with TRBJ2-1, with 10 bases lining up with TRBD2. Germline V gene lookup returns CDR1 MNHNY and CDR2 SVGAGI (reference sequence). Trimming took 6 bases from V and 9 from J; bases not matched to a gene: 14. This CDR3 has 16 amino acids. The CDR3 region has the DNA TGTGCCAGCAGATCCCCCGGGACTAGCGCCAACCCTGAGCAGTTCTTC. Its protein is CASRSPGTSANPEQFF.

The J gene is TRBJ2-2, the V gene TRBV5-6; TRBD1 matches at 10 bases. The germline V gene has CDR1 SGHDT and CDR2 YYEEEE. CDR3 length: 18 amino acids. Losses at the gene ends were 2 bases for V and 4 bases for J; bases not matched to a gene: 11. The CDR3: CASSFGPGTGASTGELFF. The DNA for the CDR3 is TGTGCCAGCAGCTTTGGCCCGGGGACAGGGGCGAGCACCGGGGAGCTGTTTTTT. The whole variable domain, remainder taken from reference TRBV5-6 and TRBJ2-2, is DAGVTQSPTHLIKTRGQQVTLRCSPKSGHDTVSWYQQALGQGPQFIFQYYEEEERQRGNFPDRFSGHQFPNYSSELNVNALLLGDSALYLCASSFGPGTGASTGELFFGEGSRLTVL.

This clone was seen more than once but under ten times. The chain uses TRBV19 and TRBJ1-4; D uncertain. The CDR3 totals 14 residues. Germline V gives CDR1 LNHDA, CDR2 SQIVND (reference sequence). The ends were cut back, 10 bases at V and 8 bases at J, with 20 bases in the middle. CDR3 DNA sequence: TGTGCCACTCACTTCGGGGAGGACTGGGAAAAACTGTTTTTT. Translation gives CATHFGEDWEKLFF.

The V call is TRBV9, the J call TRBJ2-1; no reliable D call. CDR3 length: 15 residues. The V end was cut by 0 bases, the J end by 0 bases, with 7 bases between. CDR1 and CDR2 from the germline V gene are SGDLS and YYNGEE. In nucleotides, the CDR3 is TGTGCCAGCAGCGTAGACTCGAGCTCCTACAATGAGCAGTTCTTC. It encodes CASSVDSSSYNEQFF.

The rearrangement joins TRBV4-1 to TRBJ2-4; weak D call: TRBD1 (5 bases). The CDR3 is 20 amino acids. V dropped 4 bases and J dropped 5 bases, with 30 bases sitting between them. Germline V CDR1 and CDR2: MGHRA, YSYEKL. The CDR3 loop reads CASSRGEASSLVVRQNIQYF. The CDR3 bases are TGCGCCAGCAGCCGGGGCGAGGCCAGTTCTTTAGTCGTGCGCCAAAACATTCAGTACTTC.

The chain employs TRBV7-9 and TRBJ2-3; the match to TRBD1 covers 7 bases. This CDR3 comprises 15 residues. Germline CDR1 reads SEHNR; CDR2 reads FQNEAQ (reference sequence). V lost 5 bases and J lost 0; bases outside the gene matches: 5. The CDR3 is CASSLGTVSTDTQYF. The CDR3 bases are TGTGCCAGCAGCCTTGGGACAGTTAGCACAGATACGCAGTATTTT.

V gene TRBV5-1 combines with J gene TRBJ2-3; 9 positions match TRBD2. This CDR3 contains 17 residues. Germline V gene lookup returns CDR1 SGHRS and CDR2 YFSETQ. V lost 2 bases to trimming and J lost 3 bases; unmatched junction nucleotides: 10. The CDR3 bases are TGCGCCAGCAGCTTACTTGCGGGAGGGCGCGGGACAGATACGCAGTATTTT. Encoded protein: CASSLLAGGRGTDTQYF.

CDR3 bases: TGCGCCAGCAGCCAGCCCCCGGTGGGACTAGCAGGCGAAGAGACCCAGTACTTC. Its protein product is CASSQPPVGLAGEETQYF. The chain recombines TRBV4-1 with TRBJ2-5, with 9 bases aligning to TRBD2. The trim removed 3 bases at V and 3 bases at J, leaving 14 bases unmatched. The germline V gene encodes CDR1 MGHRA and CDR2 YSYEKL. The CDR3 is 18 amino acids.